This T cell receptor (beta chain) derives from a study of regulatory T cells in long-lasting Graves disease. Arm-PCR of CDR3 regions and iRepertoire HTBI primers were the basis on which TCR beta libraries were built. Via MiXCR, TCRdb re-called the multiplex PCR reads, giving one row per CDR3 protein. Among 360,000 or so distinct CDR3 sequences listed, 16% were seen once. Time point noted: newly diagnosed GD, antithyroid drugs for less than 3 months. There was RNA extracted from PBMCs, and the TCR library was made from it. Per American Thyroid Association guidelines, Graves' disease was diagnosed. CDR1 and CDR2 (germline): GTSNPN, SVGIG (reference sequence). CDR3 length equals 13 residues. V lost 0 bases and J lost 8, with 11 bases in between. The same sample was also used in a study of T cells in Graves' hyperthyroidism and ophthalmopathy.

The TCR originated in a man aged 35 to 55 with Graves disease. Material: peripheral blood mononuclear cells (PBMCs), obtained at new diagnosis, from a patient treated with antithyroid drugs. The gene calls are TRBV30 and TRBJ2-4; TRBD1 might be the D (6 bases). The CDR3: CAWSVRGSHIQYF. CDR3 coding DNA: TGTGCCTGGAGTGTAAGGGGGAGCCACATTCAGTACTTC.